This T cell receptor beta chain was profiled in a study of human T cells and chemical hapten exposure. Study details: The patch tests put 0.01% DPC on the skin of the upper back and were read 6 days later. General study findings and limits: DPC sensitization did not alter TCRs above 1 in 1000 frequency.

Time point given: patch test 3, about 24 weeks after DPC sensitization. Treatment specified: therapeutic diphenylcyclopropenone sensitization with weekly scalp DPC. TCRdb called the RACE reads again in MiXCR, with one record for every CDR3 protein. Seen here are 95,000 to 150,000 distinct CDR3 sequences, roughly 12% observed once, and the top ten hold under 2.5%. The CDR3 has 13 amino acids. Trimming shortened V by 3 bases and J by 3 bases, and 7 bases separated the two germline ends. CDR1 is MNHEY, CDR2 SVGEGT, per germline. A note on this clonotype: The antigen remains undetermined.

Specimen: whole blood, collected in connection with sensitization to the hapten diphenylcyclopropenone (DPC). The sequence was collected from a woman aged 45 to 65 with alopecia areata. Some clones in this sample may be carry-over from other donors' samples. This chain connects TRBV6-2 or TRBV6-3 to TRBJ2-3; D is unclear. The CDR3 nucleotides read TGTGCCAGCAGTTATAATCGGACAGATACGCAGTATTTT. It yields the protein CASSYNRTDTQYF.